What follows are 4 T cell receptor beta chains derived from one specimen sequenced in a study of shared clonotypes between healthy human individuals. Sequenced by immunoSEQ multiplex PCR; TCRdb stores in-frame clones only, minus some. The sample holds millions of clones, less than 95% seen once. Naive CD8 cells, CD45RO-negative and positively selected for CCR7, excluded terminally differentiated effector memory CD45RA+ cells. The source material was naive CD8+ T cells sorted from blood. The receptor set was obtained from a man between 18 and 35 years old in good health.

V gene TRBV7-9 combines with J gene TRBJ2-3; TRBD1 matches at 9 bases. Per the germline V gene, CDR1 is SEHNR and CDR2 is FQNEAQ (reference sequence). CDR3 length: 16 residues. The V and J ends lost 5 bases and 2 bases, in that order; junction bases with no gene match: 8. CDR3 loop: CASSVPGTGITDTQYF. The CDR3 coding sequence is TGTGCCAGCAGCGTACCCGGGACAGGGATCACAGATACGCAGTATTTT.

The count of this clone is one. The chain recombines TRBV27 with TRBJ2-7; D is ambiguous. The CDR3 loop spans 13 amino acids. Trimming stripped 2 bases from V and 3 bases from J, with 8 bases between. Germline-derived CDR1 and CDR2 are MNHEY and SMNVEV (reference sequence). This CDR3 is CASSLLKDYEQYF. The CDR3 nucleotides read TGTGCCAGCAGTTTACTGAAGGACTACGAGCAGTACTTC.

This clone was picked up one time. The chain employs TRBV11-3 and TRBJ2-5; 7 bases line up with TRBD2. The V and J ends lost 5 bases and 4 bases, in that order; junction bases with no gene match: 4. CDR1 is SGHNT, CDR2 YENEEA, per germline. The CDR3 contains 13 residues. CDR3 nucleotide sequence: TGTGCCAGCAGCCCGGGACTATCAGAGACCCAGTACTTC. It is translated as CASSPGLSETQYF.

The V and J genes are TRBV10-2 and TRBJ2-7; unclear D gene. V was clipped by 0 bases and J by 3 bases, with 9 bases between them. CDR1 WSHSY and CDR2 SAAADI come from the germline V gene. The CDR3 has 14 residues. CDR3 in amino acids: CASSESNLLYEQYF. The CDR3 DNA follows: TGCGCCAGCAGTGAGTCGAACCTACTCTACGAGCAGTACTTC.